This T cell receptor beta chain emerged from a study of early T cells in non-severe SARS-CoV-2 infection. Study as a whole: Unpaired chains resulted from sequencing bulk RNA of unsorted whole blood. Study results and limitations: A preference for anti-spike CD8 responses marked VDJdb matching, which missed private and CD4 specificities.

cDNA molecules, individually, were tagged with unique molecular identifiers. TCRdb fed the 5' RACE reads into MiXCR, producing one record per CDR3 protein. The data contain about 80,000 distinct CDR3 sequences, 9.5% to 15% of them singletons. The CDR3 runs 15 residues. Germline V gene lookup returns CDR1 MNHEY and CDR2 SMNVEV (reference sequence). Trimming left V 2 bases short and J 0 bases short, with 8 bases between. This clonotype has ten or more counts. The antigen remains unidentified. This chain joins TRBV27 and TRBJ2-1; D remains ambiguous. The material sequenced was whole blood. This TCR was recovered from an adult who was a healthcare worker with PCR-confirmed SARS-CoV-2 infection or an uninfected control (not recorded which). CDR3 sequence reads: CASSLSHDSYNEQFF. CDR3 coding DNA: TGTGCCAGCAGTTTAAGCCATGACTCCTACAATGAGCAGTTCTTC.